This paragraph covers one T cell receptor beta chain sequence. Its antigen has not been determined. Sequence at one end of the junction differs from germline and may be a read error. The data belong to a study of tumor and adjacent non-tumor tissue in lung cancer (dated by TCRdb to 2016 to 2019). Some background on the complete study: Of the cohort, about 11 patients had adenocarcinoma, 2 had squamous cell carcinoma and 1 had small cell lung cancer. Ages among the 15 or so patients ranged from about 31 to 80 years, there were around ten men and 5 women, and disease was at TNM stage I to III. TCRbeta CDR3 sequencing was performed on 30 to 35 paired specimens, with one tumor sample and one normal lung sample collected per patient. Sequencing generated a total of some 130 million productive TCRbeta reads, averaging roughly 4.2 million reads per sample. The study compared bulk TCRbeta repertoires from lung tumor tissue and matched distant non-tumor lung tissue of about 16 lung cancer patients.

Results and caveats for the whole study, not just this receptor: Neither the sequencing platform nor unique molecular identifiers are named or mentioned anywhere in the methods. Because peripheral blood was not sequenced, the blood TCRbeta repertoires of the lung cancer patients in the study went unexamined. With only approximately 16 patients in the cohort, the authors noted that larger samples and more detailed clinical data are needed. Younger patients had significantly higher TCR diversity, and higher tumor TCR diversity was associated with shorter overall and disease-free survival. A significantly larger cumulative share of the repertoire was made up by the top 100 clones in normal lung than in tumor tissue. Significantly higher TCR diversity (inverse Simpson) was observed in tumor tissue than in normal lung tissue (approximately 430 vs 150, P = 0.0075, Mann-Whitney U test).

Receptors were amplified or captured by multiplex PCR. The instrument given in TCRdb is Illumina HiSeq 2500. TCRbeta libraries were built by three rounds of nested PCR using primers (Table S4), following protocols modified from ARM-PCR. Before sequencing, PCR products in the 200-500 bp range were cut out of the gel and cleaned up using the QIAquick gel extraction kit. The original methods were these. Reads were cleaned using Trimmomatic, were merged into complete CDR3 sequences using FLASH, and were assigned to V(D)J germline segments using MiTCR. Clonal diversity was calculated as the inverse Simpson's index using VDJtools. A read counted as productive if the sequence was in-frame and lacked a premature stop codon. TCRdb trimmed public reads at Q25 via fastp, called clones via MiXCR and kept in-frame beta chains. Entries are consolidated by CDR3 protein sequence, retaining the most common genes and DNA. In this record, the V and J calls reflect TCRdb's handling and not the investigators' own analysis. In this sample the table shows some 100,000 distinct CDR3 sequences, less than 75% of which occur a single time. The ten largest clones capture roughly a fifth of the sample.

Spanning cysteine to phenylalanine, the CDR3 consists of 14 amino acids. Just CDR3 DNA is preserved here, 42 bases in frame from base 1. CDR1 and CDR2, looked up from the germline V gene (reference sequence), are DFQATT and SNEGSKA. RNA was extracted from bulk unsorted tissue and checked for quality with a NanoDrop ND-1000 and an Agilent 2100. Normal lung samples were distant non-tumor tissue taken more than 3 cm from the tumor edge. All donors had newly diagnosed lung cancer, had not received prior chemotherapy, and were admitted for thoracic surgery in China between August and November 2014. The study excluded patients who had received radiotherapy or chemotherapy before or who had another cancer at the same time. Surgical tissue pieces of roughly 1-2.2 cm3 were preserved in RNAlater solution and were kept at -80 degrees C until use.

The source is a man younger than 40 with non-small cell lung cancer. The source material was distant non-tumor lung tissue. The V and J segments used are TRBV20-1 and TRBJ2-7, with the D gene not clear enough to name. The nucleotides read TGTAGTGTCCCCCGTGGCGGAGAAGCCTGCGAGCAGTACTTC. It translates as CSVPRGGEACEQYF.